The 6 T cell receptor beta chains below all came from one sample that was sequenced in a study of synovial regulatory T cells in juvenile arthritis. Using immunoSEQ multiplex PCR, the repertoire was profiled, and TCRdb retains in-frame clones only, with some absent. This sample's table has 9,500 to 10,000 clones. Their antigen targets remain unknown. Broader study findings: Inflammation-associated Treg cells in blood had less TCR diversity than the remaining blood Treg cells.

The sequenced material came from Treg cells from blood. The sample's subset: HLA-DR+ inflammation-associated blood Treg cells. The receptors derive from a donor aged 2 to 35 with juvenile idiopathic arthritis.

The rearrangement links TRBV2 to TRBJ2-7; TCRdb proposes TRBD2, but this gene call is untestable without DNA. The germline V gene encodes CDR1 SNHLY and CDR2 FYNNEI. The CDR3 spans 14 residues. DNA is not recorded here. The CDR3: CASGGVLDSYEQYF.

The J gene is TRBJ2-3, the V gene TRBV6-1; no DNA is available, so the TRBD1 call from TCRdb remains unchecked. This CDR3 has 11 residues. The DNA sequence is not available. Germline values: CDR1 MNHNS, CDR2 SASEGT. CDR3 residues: CASSETEGQYF.

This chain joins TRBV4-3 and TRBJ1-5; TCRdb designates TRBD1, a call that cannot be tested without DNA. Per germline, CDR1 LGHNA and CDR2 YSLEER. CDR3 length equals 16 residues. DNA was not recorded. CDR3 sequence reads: CASSQTADRASQPQHF.

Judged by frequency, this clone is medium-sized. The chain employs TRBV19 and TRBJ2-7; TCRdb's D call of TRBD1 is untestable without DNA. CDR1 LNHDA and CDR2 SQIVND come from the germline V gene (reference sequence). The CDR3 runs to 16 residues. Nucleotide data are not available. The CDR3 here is CASSIRQGPPLYEQYF.

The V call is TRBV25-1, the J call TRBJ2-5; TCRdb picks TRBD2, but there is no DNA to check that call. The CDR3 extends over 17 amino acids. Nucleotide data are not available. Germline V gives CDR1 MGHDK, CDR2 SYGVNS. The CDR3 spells CASSESFESGGRETQYF.

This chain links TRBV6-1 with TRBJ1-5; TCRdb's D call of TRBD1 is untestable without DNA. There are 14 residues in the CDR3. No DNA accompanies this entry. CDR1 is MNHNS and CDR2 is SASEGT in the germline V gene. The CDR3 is CASSGTGLNQPQHF.